This TCR beta chain was recorded in a study of shared clonotypes between healthy human individuals. Study information: Donor composition was a couple of women and a few men, aged 18 to 49. Notes on the study in general: Collection of samples was limited to blood; tissue repertoires likely differ. Naive subsets, compared against memory subsets, generally had larger estimated richness values.

Germline assignment: CDR1 MGHRA and CDR2 YSYEKL. V lost 5 bases and J lost 6, with 19 bases in between. The CDR3 extends over 15 amino acids. CD4+ cells were split into CD45RA+ naive and CD45RA-negative memory subsets. About this clone: Its target is unknown.

Only in-frame clones appear in the TCRdb table, and some are missing; sequencing was by immunoSEQ multiplex PCR. Altogether approximately 1.5 million clones are present, 95% to 99% being singletons, with the ten largest covering roughly 0.45%. The receptor's source is a man younger than 40 in good health. The specimen sequenced was naive CD4+ T cells sorted from blood. Subset meaning: CD45RA+ positively selected. This chain links TRBV4-1 with TRBJ1-1; D is ambiguous. The CDR3 DNA reads TGCGCCAGCAGCGCTCGAGAGAGGGCGAAAGCTGAAGCTTTCTTT. It codes for CASSARERAKAEAFF.